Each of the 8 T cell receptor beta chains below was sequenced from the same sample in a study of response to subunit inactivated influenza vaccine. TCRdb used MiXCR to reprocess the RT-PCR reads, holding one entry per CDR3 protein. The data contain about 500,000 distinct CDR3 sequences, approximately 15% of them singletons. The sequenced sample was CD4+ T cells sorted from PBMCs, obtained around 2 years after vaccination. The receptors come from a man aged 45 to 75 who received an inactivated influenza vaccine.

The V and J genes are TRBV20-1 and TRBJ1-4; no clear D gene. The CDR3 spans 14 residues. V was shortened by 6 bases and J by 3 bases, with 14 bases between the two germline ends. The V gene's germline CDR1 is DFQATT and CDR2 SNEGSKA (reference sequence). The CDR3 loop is CSASGRGPNEKLFF. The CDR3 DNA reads TGCAGTGCCAGTGGGAGAGGGCCTAATGAAAAACTGTTTTTT.

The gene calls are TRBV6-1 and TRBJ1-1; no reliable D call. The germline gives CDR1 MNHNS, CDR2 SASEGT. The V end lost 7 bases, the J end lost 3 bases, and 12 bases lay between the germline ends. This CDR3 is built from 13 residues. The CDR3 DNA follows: TGTGCCAGCAAAACTAGAAGGGACACTGAAGCTTTCTTT. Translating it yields CASKTRRDTEAFF.

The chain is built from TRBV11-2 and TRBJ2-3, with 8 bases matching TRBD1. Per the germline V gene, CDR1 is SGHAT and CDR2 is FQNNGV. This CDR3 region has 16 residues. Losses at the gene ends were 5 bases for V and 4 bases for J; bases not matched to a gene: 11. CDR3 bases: TGTGCCAGCAGCCAAAAGGGACGGACAGGGTCAGATACGCAGTATTTT. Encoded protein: CASSQKGRTGSDTQYF.

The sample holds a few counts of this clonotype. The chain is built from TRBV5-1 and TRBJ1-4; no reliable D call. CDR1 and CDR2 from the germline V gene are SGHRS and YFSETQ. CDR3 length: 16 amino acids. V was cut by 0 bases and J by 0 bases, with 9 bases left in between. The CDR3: CASSLGAPSTNEKLFF. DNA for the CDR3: TGCGCCAGCAGCTTGGGGGCACCCTCAACTAATGAAAAACTGTTTTTT.

The CDR3 loop is CASSYRAISGYTF. CDR3 sequence (DNA): TGTGCCAGCAGCTACCGGGCCATCTCTGGCTACACCTTC. This sequence joins TRBV9 and TRBJ1-2; no definite D call. V was clipped by 4 bases and J by 7 bases, with 14 bases between them. This CDR3 spans 13 amino acids. The germline V gene has CDR1 SGDLS and CDR2 YYNGEE.

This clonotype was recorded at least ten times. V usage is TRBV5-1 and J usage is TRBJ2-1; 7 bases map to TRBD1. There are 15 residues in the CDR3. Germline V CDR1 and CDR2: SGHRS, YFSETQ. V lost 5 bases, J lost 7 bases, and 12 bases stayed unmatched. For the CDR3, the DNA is TGCGCCAGCAGAACCACAGGGGTCCCGCTTAATGAGCAGTTCTTC. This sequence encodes CASRTTGVPLNEQFF.

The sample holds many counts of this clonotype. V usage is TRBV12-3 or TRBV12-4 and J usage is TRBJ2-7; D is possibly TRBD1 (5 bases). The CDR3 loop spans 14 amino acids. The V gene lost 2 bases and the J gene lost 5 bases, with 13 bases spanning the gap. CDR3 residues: CASSLSSGKHEQYF. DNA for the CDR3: TGTGCCAGCAGTTTATCGTCAGGGAAGCACGAGCAGTACTTC.

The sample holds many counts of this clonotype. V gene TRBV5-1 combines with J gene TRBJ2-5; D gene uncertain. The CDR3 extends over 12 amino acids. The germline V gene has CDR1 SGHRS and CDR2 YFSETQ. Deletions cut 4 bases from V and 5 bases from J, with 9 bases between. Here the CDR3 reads CASSLSLETQYF. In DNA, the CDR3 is TGCGCCAGCAGCCTTTCGCTTGAGACCCAGTACTTC.